One sample yielded the 19 T cell receptor beta chains listed below, sequenced in a study of blood T cell repertoires in COVID-19. The data were produced by immunoSEQ multiplex PCR, yet TCRdb's version contains in-frame clones alone and is incomplete. The repertoire includes fewer than 500,000 clones, about 85% of them detected once, and approximately 2% sits in the top ten. Material: PBMCs or T cells enriched from blood (not recorded which). Receptors originate from a woman in her late teens or twenties with acute COVID-19.

V gene TRBV2 combines with J gene TRBJ1-5; 7 nucleotides match TRBD1. The CDR3 has 15 amino acids. Trimming cost V 2 bases and J 2 bases; bases outside gene matches: 3. Germline CDR1 reads SNHLY; CDR2 reads FYNNEI. CDR3 in amino acids: CASSEQGVGNQPQHF. DNA for the CDR3: TGTGCCAGCAGTGAACAGGGGGTGGGCAATCAGCCCCAGCATTTT.

This chain uses TRBV29-1 with TRBJ2-1; D gene ambiguous. Germline V lookup: CDR1 SQVTM, CDR2 ANQGSEA. The CDR3 length is 11 residues. V dropped 3 bases and J dropped 15 bases, with 15 bases sitting between them. The CDR3 bases are TGCAGCGTTGACGGTGCCTTGGTGTCGTTCTTC. Translated: CSVDGALVSFF.

The chain links TRBV15 to TRBJ2-5, with TRBD2 matching 16 bases. Germline values: CDR1 LNHNV, CDR2 YYDKDF (reference sequence). This CDR3 has 18 residues. V lost 3 bases, J lost 4 bases, and 8 bases stayed unmatched. CDR3 sequence reads: CATSRGLAGGLWVETQYF. CDR3 DNA: TGTGCCACCAGCAGGGGACTAGCGGGGGGGCTGTGGGTAGAGACCCAGTACTTC.

The chain combines TRBV14 with TRBJ1-2, with 10 bases identical to TRBD1. Germline V gene lookup returns CDR1 SGHDN and CDR2 FVKESK. The CDR3 spans 13 residues. J gave up 6 bases and V 4 bases, and 2 bases lay outside the gene matches. As DNA, the CDR3 is TGTGCCAGCAGCCGAGGACAGGGGGATGGCTACACCTTC. The encoded protein is CASSRGQGDGYTF.

The V and J genes are TRBV2 and TRBJ1-5, with 7 bases identical to TRBD1. Unmatched junction bases numbered 4, after V lost 4 bases and J lost 4 bases. The V gene's germline CDR1 is SNHLY and CDR2 FYNNEI. The CDR3 is made up of 14 amino acids. CDR3 DNA: TGTGCCAGCAGTGCGGAGGGACAGAATCAGCCCCAGCATTTT. Translated: CASSAEGQNQPQHF.

The chain joins TRBV4-3 to TRBJ2-7, with TRBD1 matching over 7 bases. This CDR3 is built from 17 residues. V lost 0 bases, J lost 7 bases, and 15 bases stayed unmatched. Germline V CDR1 and CDR2: LGHNA, YSLEER. CDR3 DNA sequence: TGCGCCAGCAGCCAAGATTCAGACAGGGTCCCCACTAGTGAGCAGTACTTC. Translating gives CASSQDSDRVPTSEQYF.

The chain employs TRBV6-2 or TRBV6-3 and TRBJ1-1; a possible D gene is TRBD1 (6 bases). V gave up 0 bases and J gave up 3 bases, with 14 bases separating them. CDR1 is MNHEY, CDR2 SVGEGT, per germline. The CDR3 loop spans 16 amino acids. The CDR3 sequence is CASSYSLGAMDTEAFF. In nucleotides, the CDR3 is TGTGCCAGCAGTTACTCACTGGGGGCGATGGACACTGAAGCTTTCTTT.

The V and J genes are TRBV9 and TRBJ2-1; D possibly corresponds to TRBD2 (6 bases). This CDR3 has 16 amino acids. Germline V gene sequence: CDR1 SGDLS, CDR2 YYNGEE. V was trimmed by 0 bases and J by 8 bases, leaving 18 bases between them. DNA of the CDR3: TGTGCCAGCAGCGTAGATAGGGACTCAACTTCGGATGAGCAGTTCTTC. This sequence encodes CASSVDRDSTSDEQFF.

The CDR3, as DNA: TGTGCCAGCAGCTTATACGGTGGAAACACCATATATTTT. It specifies CASSLYGGNTIYF. V is TRBV7-9 and J is TRBJ1-3; D call uncertain. The CDR3 sequence is 13 residues long. Germline lookup yields CDR1 SEHNR and CDR2 FQNEAQ (reference sequence). Trimming cost V 2 bases and J 3 bases, with 5 bases left between them.

The chain links TRBV7-8 to TRBJ2-5; TRBD2 matches 8 bases. V lost 2 bases, J lost 4 bases, and 12 bases stayed unmatched. The CDR3 spans 17 residues. Germline CDR1 is SGHVS and CDR2 is FQNEAQ. In DNA form, the CDR3 reads TGTGCCAGCAGCTTACCTGAGCGGGAGTCTACCGGAGAGACCCAGTACTTC. Amino acid sequence: CASSLPERESTGETQYF.

The chain carries TRBV5-1 and TRBJ2-1; D is uncertain. V lost 4 bases, J lost 0 bases, and 14 bases lay in between. The V gene's germline CDR1 is SGHRS and CDR2 YFSETQ. The CDR3 covers 16 residues. The CDR3 region has the DNA TGCGCCAGCAGCACAGTGGTGCTACTCTCCTACAATGAGCAGTTCTTC. It specifies CASSTVVLLSYNEQFF. Full variable domain (remainder filled in from reference TRBV5-1 and TRBJ2-1): KAGVTQTPRYLIKTRGQQVTLSCSPISGHRSVSWYQQTPGQGLQFLFEYFSETQRNKGNFPGRFSGRQFSNSRSEMNVSTLELGDSALYLCASSTVVLLSYNEQFFGPGTRLTVL.

For this clone: Other nucleotide sequences in the sample specify the same CDR3. CDR3 DNA: TGTGCCAGCAGCTCTACTAGCGGGAGCTCCTACAATGAGCAGTTCTTC. The encoded protein is CASSSTSGSSYNEQFF. The chain combines TRBV27 with TRBJ2-1; 11 bases align to TRBD2. V dropped 6 bases and J dropped 0; count of bases not matched to a gene: 4. Germline-derived CDR1 and CDR2 are MNHEY and SMNVEV (reference sequence). CDR3 length: 16 amino acids.

The chain joins TRBV21-1 to TRBJ2-7; TRBD2 reflects the table's D call only, with no check against the DNA. TRBV21-1 is described as a pseudogene. The CDR3 covers 14 residues. Written as DNA, the CDR3 is TGTGCCAGCAGCAAAGAAGCGACTAGGTACGAGCAGTACTTC. Amino acids: CASSKEATRYEQYF.

The chain carries TRBV9 and TRBJ2-1, with D possibly being TRBD2 (6 bases). Germline V gene data show CDR1 as SGDLS and CDR2 as YYNGEE. V lost 0 bases and J lost 4, with 14 bases in between. There are 16 residues in the CDR3. The CDR3 is CASSVGGLDYYNEQFF. The CDR3 nucleotides are TGTGCCAGCAGCGTAGGGGGTCTGGACTATTACAATGAGCAGTTCTTC. The entire variable domain, with the rest obtained from reference TRBV9 and TRBJ2-1, is as follows: DSGVTQTPKHLITATGQRVTLRCSPRSGDLSVYWYQQSLDQGLQFLIQYYNGEERAKGNILERFSAQQFPDLHSELNLSSLELGDSALYFCASSVGGLDYYNEQFFGPGTRLTVL.

The genes are TRBV5-1 and TRBJ1-4; maybe TRBD1 (6 bases). The ends were cut back, 3 bases at V and 5 bases at J, with 20 bases in the middle. Germline V gene lookup returns CDR1 SGHRS and CDR2 YFSETQ. The CDR3 runs 17 residues. This CDR3 is CASSSGRGVLLNEKLFF. The DNA of the CDR3 is TGCGCCAGCAGCTCCGGCAGGGGCGTACTTTTGAATGAAAAACTGTTTTTT.

The V and J genes are TRBV7-9 and TRBJ2-1, with 15 positions matching TRBD2. The germline V gene has CDR1 SEHNR and CDR2 FQNEAQ (reference sequence). The length of the CDR3 is 17 residues. The V segment lost 4 bases and the J segment 2 bases; nucleotides outside the gene matches: 3. Here the CDR3 reads CASSWWTSGRAYNEQFF. CDR3 nucleotide sequence: TGTGCCAGCAGCTGGTGGACTAGCGGGAGGGCCTACAATGAGCAGTTCTTC.

This rearrangement joins TRBV7-8 to TRBJ2-5; 7 bases are a match to TRBD2. This CDR3 comprises 17 residues. V lost 1 base, J lost 5 bases, and 13 bases stayed unmatched. Germline-derived CDR1 and CDR2 are SGHVS and FQNEAQ. This chain's CDR3 is CASSLDLSGWEGETQYF. CDR3 DNA sequence: TGTGCCAGCAGCTTAGATCTGTCAGGGTGGGAGGGTGAGACCCAGTACTTC.

This clone was recorded once. The chain links TRBV20-1 to TRBJ1-2; D is uncertain. This CDR3 is 12 amino acids long. V lost 3 bases and J lost 4, with 9 bases in between. Germline CDR1 DFQATT, CDR2 SNEGSKA (reference sequence). For the CDR3, the DNA is TGCAGTGCTAGTGCCCCCCTCTATGGCTACACCTTC. Amino acids: CSASAPLYGYTF.

The rearrangement uses TRBV27 and TRBJ2-4; 7 bases are a match to TRBD2. The CDR3 spans 16 residues. CDR1 and CDR2 (germline): MNHEY, SMNVEV (reference sequence). The ends lost 5 bases at V and 0 bases at J; junction bases unmatched: 7. CDR3 region: CASSPPGLIAKNIQYF. The CDR3 nucleotides read TGTGCCAGCAGTCCACCGGGACTAATAGCCAAAAACATTCAGTACTTC.